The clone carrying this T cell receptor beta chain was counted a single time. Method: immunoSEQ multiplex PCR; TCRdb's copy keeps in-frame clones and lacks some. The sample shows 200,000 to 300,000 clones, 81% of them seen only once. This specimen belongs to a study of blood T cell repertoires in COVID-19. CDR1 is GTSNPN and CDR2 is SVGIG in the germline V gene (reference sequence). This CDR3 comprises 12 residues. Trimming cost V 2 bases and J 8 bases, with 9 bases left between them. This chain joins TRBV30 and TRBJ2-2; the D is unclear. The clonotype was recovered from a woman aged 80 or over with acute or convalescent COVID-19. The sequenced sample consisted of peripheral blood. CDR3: CAWSPRRGELFF. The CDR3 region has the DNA TGTGCCTGGAGTCCGCGTCGGGGGGAGCTGTTTTTT. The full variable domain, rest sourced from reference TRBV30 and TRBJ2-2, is SQTIHQWPATLVQPVGSPLSLECTVEGTSNPNLYWYRQAAGRGLQLLFYSVGIGQISSEVPQNLSASRPQDRQFILSSKKLLLSDSGFYLCAWSPRRGELFFGEGSRLTVL.